The rows below give T cell receptor beta chains drawn from one sample of a study of T cells in Graves' hyperthyroidism and ophthalmopathy. One entry per CDR3 protein, called by TCRdb with MiXCR from the multiplex PCR reads. This sample has about 130,000 distinct CDR3 sequences, with around 21% found just once. The sample taken for sequencing was blood. The receptors here all came from a woman between 45 and 65 years old with Graves' hyperthyroidism that later progressed to Graves' ophthalmopathy. CDR3s include the opening cysteine and the closing phenylalanine or tryptophan. The order of the fields is clone size, D gene, J gene, V gene, CDR3 DNA, CDR3 protein. The D gene is left open where the match is weak. Clone size is shown for a subset of rows, as once, few, many or a class of expanded clone.

few | TRBD1 | TRBJ1-3 | TRBV28 | TGTGCCAGCAGTTCGCGGGACAGGGCGTATGGAAACACCATATATTTT | CASSSRDRAYGNTIYF
many | - | TRBJ1-2 | TRBV3-1 | TGTGCCAGCAGCCATTCAGGGGCAAACTATGGCTACACCTTC | CASSHSGANYGYTF
- | - | TRBJ1-2 | TRBV6-2/TRBV6-3 | TGTGCCAGCAAAAGACCCAGTTCTGAAGGCTACACCTTC | CASKRPSSEGYTF
few | - | TRBJ1-6 | TRBV14 | TGTGCCAGCAGCCAAGATTTTGGTTCACCCCTCCACTTT | CASSQDFGSPLHF
- | TRBD1 | TRBJ2-7 | TRBV5-1 | TGCGCCAGCAGCTTGGCAGGGACAGGGGGCTCCGAGCAGTACTTC | CASSLAGTGGSEQYF
- | - | TRBJ2-7 | TRBV29-1 | TGCAGCGTTCCTGGTAAGGGTTACGAGCAGTACTTC | CSVPGKGYEQYF
few | - | TRBJ1-2 | TRBV5-6 | TGTGCCAGCAGCTTGCACGGGAGCAGCTATGGCTACACCTTC | CASSLHGSSYGYTF
few | - | TRBJ2-3 | TRBV30 | TGTGCCTGGAGTGTAACCGGGACACAGTATTTT | CAWSVTGTQYF
many | - | TRBJ1-5 | TRBV19 | TGTGCCAGTAGTGTTACAGGGATGGGTATAGTGAGCAATCAGCCCCAGCATTTT | CASSVTGMGIVSNQPQHF
- | TRBD1 | TRBJ2-2 | TRBV11-2 | TGTGCCAGCAGCTTAAGGGACAGTCCGAACACCGGGGAGCTGTTTTTT | CASSLRDSPNTGELFF
many | - | TRBJ1-5 | TRBV20-1 | TGCAGTGCTAGAGATTTTAGAGGGAGCAATCAGCCCCAGCATTTT | CSARDFRGSNQPQHF
- | TRBD1 | TRBJ1-1 | TRBV28 | TGTGCCAGCAGTCGAGGGGACAGGGGTACTGAAGCTTTCTTT | CASSRGDRGTEAFF
many | - | TRBJ2-7 | TRBV6-1 | TGTGCCAGCTCGTTTCAGTCTCTTTACGAGCAGTACTTC | CASSFQSLYEQYF
- | - | TRBJ2-4 | TRBV20-1 | TGCAGTGCTCCCCCGCCCTTTACCGGGACCGTGTGGAACATTCAGTACTTC | CSAPPPFTGTVWNIQYF
many | TRBD1 | TRBJ2-7 | TRBV10-2 | TGCGCCGCCATGGCAGGGGGACCTACCTACGAGCAGTACTTC | CAAMAGGPTYEQYF
many | - | TRBJ2-5 | TRBV29-1 | TGCAGCGTTGTAAAGGGAACGAGGGAGACCCAGTACTTC | CSVVKGTRETQYF
many | - | TRBJ1-1 | TRBV20-1 | TGCAGTGCTAGGGATCGGTGGGGTGGAAGGGCTGAAGCTTTCTTT | CSARDRWGGRAEAFF
many | TRBD1 | TRBJ1-2 | TRBV30 | TGTGCCTGGAGTGTACTCGACAGGGGCGGAGGCACCTTC | CAWSVLDRGGGTF
many | - | TRBJ1-1 | TRBV30 | TGTGCCTGGAGTGAGGGTGTTCAGACTGAAGCTTTCTTT | CAWSEGVQTEAFF
- | - | TRBJ2-1 | TRBV2 | TGTGCCAGCAGTGAAGTCGGGGAGAGCTCCTACAATGAGCAGTTCTTC | CASSEVGESSYNEQFF
- | TRBD1 | TRBJ2-3 | TRBV20-1 | TGCAGTGCACCGGGACAGGGGTTCACAGATACGCAGTATTTT | CSAPGQGFTDTQYF
- | TRBD2 | TRBJ2-1 | TRBV29-1 | TGCAGCGTAGGACTAGCGGAAACCCAGGTGCATGAGCAGTTCTTC | CSVGLAETQVHEQFF
- | - | TRBJ1-4 | TRBV5-1 | TGCGCCAGCAGCTTAGACGGTGAAAAACTGTTTTTT | CASSLDGEKLFF
many | - | TRBJ2-1 | TRBV3-1 | TGTGCCAGCAGCCAAGACTGGGTGGTCTCCTACAATGAGCAGTTCTTC | CASSQDWVVSYNEQFF
- | - | TRBJ1-1 | TRBV5-1 | TGTGCCAGCAGCTTAGCAGGAGACACTGAAGCTTTCTTT | CASSLAGDTEAFF
many | TRBD1 | TRBJ2-5 | TRBV2 | TGTGTCAGCAGTGAACCGACAGGGCGGGAGACCCAGTACTTC | CVSSEPTGRETQYF
few | - | TRBJ2-6 | TRBV19 | TGTGCCAGTAGTACTCAGGGTTCTGGGGCCAACGTCCTGACTTTC | CASSTQGSGANVLTF
- | TRBD1 | TRBJ2-4 | TRBV5-4 | TGTGCCAGCAGCTTCTTCGACAGGGGGCGAAACGGTCAGTACTTC | CASSFFDRGRNGQYF
- | TRBD2 | TRBJ2-1 | TRBV7-9 | TGTGCCAGCAGCCCCCTGCGGGAGGGATCCTACAATGAGCAGTTCTTC | CASSPLREGSYNEQFF